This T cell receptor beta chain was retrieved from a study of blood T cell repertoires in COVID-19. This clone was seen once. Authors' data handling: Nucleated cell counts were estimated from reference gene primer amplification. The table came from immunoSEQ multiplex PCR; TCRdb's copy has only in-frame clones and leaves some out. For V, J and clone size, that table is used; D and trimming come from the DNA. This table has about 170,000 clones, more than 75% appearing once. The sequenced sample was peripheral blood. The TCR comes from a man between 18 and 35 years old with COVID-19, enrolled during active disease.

The CDR3 loop reads CSVESPDTNEQFF. CDR3 in DNA: TGCAGCGTTGAAAGCCCGGACACCAATGAGCAGTTCTTC. The rearrangement links TRBV29-1 to TRBJ2-1; D is perhaps TRBD1 (5 bases). Trimming left V 2 bases short and J 6 bases short, with 11 bases between. The CDR3 covers 13 residues. CDR1 and CDR2 (germline): SQVTM, ANQGSEA.